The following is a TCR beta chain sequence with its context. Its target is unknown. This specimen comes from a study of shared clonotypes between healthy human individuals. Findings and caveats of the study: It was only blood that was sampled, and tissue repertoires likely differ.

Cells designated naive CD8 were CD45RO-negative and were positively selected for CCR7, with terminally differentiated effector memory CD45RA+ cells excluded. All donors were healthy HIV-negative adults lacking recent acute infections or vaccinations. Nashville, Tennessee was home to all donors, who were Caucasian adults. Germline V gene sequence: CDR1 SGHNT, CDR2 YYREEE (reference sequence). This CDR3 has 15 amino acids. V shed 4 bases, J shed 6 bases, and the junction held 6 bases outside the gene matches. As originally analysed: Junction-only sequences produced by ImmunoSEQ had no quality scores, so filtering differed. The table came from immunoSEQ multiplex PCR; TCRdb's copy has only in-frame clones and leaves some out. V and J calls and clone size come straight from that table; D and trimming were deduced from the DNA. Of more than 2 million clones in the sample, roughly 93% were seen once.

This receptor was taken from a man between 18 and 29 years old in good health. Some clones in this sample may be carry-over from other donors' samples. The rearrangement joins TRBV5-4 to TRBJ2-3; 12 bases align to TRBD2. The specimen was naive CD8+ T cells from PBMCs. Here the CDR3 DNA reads TGTGCCAGCAGCCGCCAGCTAGCGGGAGGGGATACGCAGTATTTT. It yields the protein CASSRQLAGGDTQYF.